This entry lists 27 T cell receptor beta chains sequenced from one sample in a study of blood T cells in healthy people across ages. Primed by a sample-barcoded 5' primer and a J-beta primer mix, a second PCR proceeded for roughly 6 to 12 cycles. TCRdb itself ran the 5' RACE reads through MiXCR, one entry per CDR3 protein. The table lists 1.5 million or so distinct CDR3 sequences, roughly 43% of them singletons, with just over 4% in the top ten. Sequenced sample: blood. The source of these receptors is a woman in her late teens or twenties in good health.

The chain employs TRBV11-2 and TRBJ2-7, with 7 bases lining up with TRBD2. With 6 bases clipped from V and 2 bases from J, the junction kept 10 bases outside the gene matches. Germline assignment: CDR1 SGHAT and CDR2 FQNNGV. CDR3 length equals 15 residues. CDR3 nucleotide sequence: TGTGCCAGCAGACCCCAAGCGGGACTCACCTACGAGCAGTACTTC. It codes for CASRPQAGLTYEQYF.

The chain joins TRBV7-3 to TRBJ2-7; TRBD1 matches at 8 bases. The CDR3 has 15 amino acids. Trimming at V came to 5 bases and at J to 6 bases, leaving 12 bases not matched to a gene. Germline V lookup: CDR1 SGHTA, CDR2 FQGTGA. This CDR3 is CASSQGRGRFFEQYF. DNA for the CDR3: TGTGCCAGCAGCCAAGGCAGGGGGCGGTTCTTCGAGCAGTACTTC.

This chain joins TRBV30 and TRBJ1-1; 8 positions agree with TRBD1. This CDR3 comprises 14 residues. The germline V gene has CDR1 GTSNPN and CDR2 SVGIG (reference sequence). The V gene end was trimmed by 4 bases and the J gene end by 10 bases; junction bases not matched to a gene: 14. CDR3 in amino acids: CAWTGGGSERRAFF. DNA of the CDR3: TGTGCCTGGACAGGGGGCGGGTCGGAGAGAAGAGCTTTCTTT. The full variable domain, its missing parts supplied by reference TRBV30 and TRBJ1-1, is SQTIHQWPATLVQPVGSPLSLECTVEGTSNPNLYWYRQAAGRGLQLLFYSVGIGQISSEVPQNLSASRPQDRQFILSSKKLLLSDSGFYLCAWTGGGSERRAFFGQGTRLTVV.

The chain employs TRBV20-1 and TRBJ1-5, with 8 bases that match TRBD1. The CDR3 covers 16 residues. The germline CDR1 and CDR2 sequences are DFQATT and SNEGSKA (reference sequence). J gave up 5 bases and V 6 bases, and 15 bases lay outside the gene matches. CDR3 in amino acids: CSAFDRGEWIYQPQHF. The CDR3 DNA reads TGCAGTGCCTTCGACAGGGGTGAATGGATCTATCAGCCCCAGCATTTT.

This clonotype was observed at least ten times. The chain couples TRBV29-1 to TRBJ2-5; TRBD2 might be the D (5 bases). The CDR3 runs 15 residues. Trimming left V 0 bases short and J 2 bases short, with 13 bases between. Looked up from germline, CDR1 is SQVTM and CDR2 is ANQGSEA. DNA for the CDR3: TGCAGCGTTGAAGATAGCCTAGCAGATCAAGAGACCCAGTACTTC. Encoded protein: CSVEDSLADQETQYF.

This clonotype was seen a few times. V and J are TRBV20-1 and TRBJ2-4; 8 bases are a match to TRBD1. The DNA end is a closer match to TRBJ2-7, so the J assignment may be wrong. From germline, CDR1 is DFQATT and CDR2 SNEGSKA (reference sequence). There are 12 residues in the CDR3. CDR3: CSARQGFYEQYF. Here the CDR3 DNA reads TGCAGTGCTCGACAGGGGTTCTACGAGCAGTACTTC.

Only a few counts were recorded for this clonotype. The gene calls are TRBV6-5 and TRBJ2-4; a weak D match, TRBD1 (6 bases). Trimming removed 6 bases from V and 7 bases from J, with 22 bases in between. Germline values: CDR1 MNHEY, CDR2 SVGAGI. CDR3 size: 16 residues. CDR3 residues: CASSNTPGTRGNIQYF. The CDR3, as DNA: TGTGCCAGCAGCAACACTCCCGGGACAAGAGGGAACATTCAGTACTTC.

The V gene is TRBV29-1, the J gene TRBJ2-1; the D gene is possibly TRBD1 (6 bases). The CDR3 runs to 15 residues. Germline loops: CDR1 SQVTM, CDR2 ANQGSEA. With 3 bases removed from V and 3 bases from J, the gap between germline ends came to 15 bases. DNA for the CDR3: TGCAGCGTTGAGTCCCAGGGGTTGGGCTACAATGAGCAGTTCTTC. Translated, it gives CSVESQGLGYNEQFF.

The chain recombines TRBV7-2 with TRBJ2-5, with TRBD1 identical over 10 bases. The assigned J gene may be wrong: the sequence end matches TRBJ2-7 better. Germline values: CDR1 SGHTA, CDR2 FQGNSA. The CDR3 is 15 amino acids. DNA for the CDR3: TGTGCCAGCAGCATCCGGGACAGGGGAACCTACGAGCAGTACTTC. Translated: CASSIRDRGTYEQYF.

A remark on this clonotype: Sequence at one end of the junction differs from germline and may be a read error. V usage is TRBV7-2 and J usage is TRBJ2-3, with a weak D call TRBD2 (6 bases). The CDR3 spans 13 residues. Germline CDR1 is SGHTA and CDR2 is FQGNSA. As DNA, the CDR3 is TGCGCCAGCAGCCCTCCAGCGGGAGATACGCAGTATTTT. This encodes CASSPPAGDTQYF.

CDR3: CASSQDHGTSGAEQYF. DNA for the CDR3: TGCGCCAGCAGCCAAGATCACGGGACTAGCGGGGCCGAGCAGTACTTC. V usage is TRBV4-3 and J usage is TRBJ2-7, with TRBD2 matching over 13 bases. This CDR3 region has 16 residues. CDR1 and CDR2 from the germline V gene are LGHNA and YSLEER. With 0 bases clipped from V and 6 bases from J, the junction kept 5 bases outside the gene matches.

The gene calls are TRBV29-1 and TRBJ2-5; the D gene is possibly TRBD2 (5 bases). Deletions cut 4 bases from V and 0 bases from J, with 12 bases between. CDR1 SQVTM and CDR2 ANQGSEA come from the germline V gene. The CDR3 spans 14 residues. This chain's CDR3 is CSVGPQADQETQYF. DNA of the CDR3: TGCAGCGTTGGCCCCCAAGCGGACCAAGAGACCCAGTACTTC. The full variable domain, completed using reference TRBV29-1 and TRBJ2-5, is SAVISQKPSRDICQRGTSLTIQCQVDSQVTMMFWYRQQPGQSLTLIATANQGSEATYESGFVIDKFPISRPNLTFSTLTVSNMSPEDSSIYLCSVGPQADQETQYFGPGTRLLVL.

This clonotype was counted a single time. The rearrangement joins TRBV4-1 to TRBJ2-3; a possible D gene is TRBD1 (5 bases). Trimming pared 2 bases from V and 5 bases from J, leaving 14 bases between. The germline V gene has CDR1 MGHRA and CDR2 YSYEKL. CDR3 size: 15 residues. This chain's CDR3 is CASSQTRAAGDTQYF. The DNA of the CDR3 is TGCGCCAGCAGCCAAACCAGGGCAGCTGGAGATACGCAGTATTTT.

About this clonotype: One end of the junction does not line up with germline, which may come from a read error. This chain uses TRBV12-3 or TRBV12-4 with TRBJ1-2; TRBD1 matches 7 bases. CDR3 length: 15 residues. CDR3: CASSPRGRYNYGYIF. Here the CDR3 DNA reads TGTGCCAGCAGCCCCAGGGGGAGATACAACTATGGCTACATCTTC.

The J gene is TRBJ2-3, the V gene TRBV20-1; 9 nucleotides line up with TRBD1. V trimming: 5 bases; J trimming: 6 bases; junction bases outside the gene matches: 3. The CDR3 extends over 12 amino acids. Germline CDR1 DFQATT, CDR2 SNEGSKA (reference sequence). CDR3 sequence reads: CSAYTGGDTQYF. CDR3 DNA: TGCAGTGCTTATACAGGGGGCGATACGCAGTATTTT.

The rearrangement joins TRBV19 to TRBJ2-3; no clear D. CDR1 is LNHDA and CDR2 is SQIVND in the germline V gene (reference sequence). V was cut by 4 bases and J by 2 bases, with 13 bases left in between. CDR3 length: 15 amino acids. The CDR3 DNA is TGTGCCAGTAGTAGGGCCAGAAGTTACACAGATACGCAGTATTTT. It specifies CASSRARSYTDTQYF. Together with reference TRBV19 and TRBJ2-3, the CDR3 gives the full variable domain: DGGITQSPKYLFRKEGQNVTLSCEQNLNHDAMYWYRQDPGQGLRLIYYSQIVNDFQKGDIAEGYSVSREKKESFPLTVTSAQKNPTAFYLCASSRARSYTDTQYFGPGTRLTVL.

This clonotype was found many times. CDR3 coding DNA: TGTGCCAGCAGCGTCGGGAGCTCCTACGAGCAGTACTTC. Its translation is CASSVGSSYEQYF. The chain recombines TRBV9 with TRBJ2-7, with TRBD2 as a possible D gene (6 bases). Germline V gene data show CDR1 as SGDLS and CDR2 as YYNGEE. The CDR3 sequence is 13 residues long. V dropped 2 bases and J dropped 0 bases, with 6 bases sitting between them.

This clonotype was picked up a small number of times. The genes are TRBV5-1 and TRBJ2-1; 7 bases agree with TRBD2. There are 16 residues in the CDR3. V shed 0 bases, J shed 13 bases, and the junction held 16 bases outside the gene matches. The germline CDR1 and CDR2 sequences are SGHRS and YFSETQ. The CDR3 DNA is TGCGCCAGCAGCTTGGATAGATCGGGAGGTCGGCCAGGTCAGTTCTTC. Its protein is CASSLDRSGGRPGQFF.

The rearrangement uses TRBV5-1 and TRBJ2-1; D not certain. Germline V CDR1 and CDR2: SGHRS, YFSETQ. V was pared by 3 bases and J by 5 bases, with 9 bases between. The CDR3 totals 13 residues. The CDR3 DNA follows: TGCGCCAGCAGCTCAGACTTGGACAATGAGCAGTTCTTC. This translates into CASSSDLDNEQFF.

The V call is TRBV20-1, the J call TRBJ1-1, with 9 bases lining up with TRBD1. CDR3 length: 13 amino acids. V dropped 6 bases and J dropped 4; count of bases not matched to a gene: 6. CDR1 DFQATT and CDR2 SNEGSKA come from the germline V gene (reference sequence). DNA of the CDR3: TGCAGTGCATCGACAGGGGGACCCACTGAAGCTTTCTTT. It encodes CSASTGGPTEAFF.

This clonotype has a handful of counts. The V and J genes are TRBV9 and TRBJ1-6, with D hard to call. CDR1 and CDR2 (germline): SGDLS, YYNGEE. The CDR3 sequence is 15 residues long. Trimming shortened V by 0 bases and J by 7 bases, and 11 bases separated the two germline ends. The CDR3: CASSVAGVSNSPLHF. CDR3 nucleotide sequence: TGTGCCAGCAGCGTAGCTGGGGTGAGCAATTCACCCCTCCACTTT.

About this clonotype: One end of the junction is discordant with germline, which a read error may explain. V and J are TRBV7-2 and TRBJ1-2, with TRBD1 as a possible D gene (5 bases). CDR1 SGHTA and CDR2 FQGNSA come from the germline V gene. The CDR3 spans 12 residues. Here the CDR3 reads CASSTQGFGDTF. The CDR3, as DNA: TGTGCCAGCAGCACCCAGGGTTTTGGCGACACCTTC.

The chain couples TRBV29-1 to TRBJ2-7; D is possibly TRBD2 (6 bases). CDR3 length: 15 residues. V was pared by 3 bases and J by 5 bases, with 20 bases between. Germline assignment: CDR1 SQVTM and CDR2 ANQGSEA. The CDR3 bases are TGCAGCGTTGATGGCCAGAAGGGACGGGGGAACGAGCAGTACTTC. This gives the protein CSVDGQKGRGNEQYF.

This chain uses TRBV5-1 with TRBJ2-1, with 9 bases lining up with TRBD1. The CDR3 is 15 amino acids. With V trimmed by 1 base and J by 7 bases, 6 bases remained unmatched. Germline V gives CDR1 SGHRS, CDR2 YFSETQ. CDR3: CASSLSLGQGNEQFF. The CDR3 DNA reads as TGCGCCAGCAGCTTGTCGTTGGGACAGGGAAATGAGCAGTTCTTC.

Only a few counts were recorded for this clonotype. The rearrangement uses TRBV7-9 and TRBJ2-1; D might be TRBD2 (6 bases). Trimming took off 8 bases at V and 3 bases at J, with 17 bases between the two ends. CDR1 is SEHNR, CDR2 FQNEAQ, per germline (reference sequence). This CDR3 is built from 15 residues. In nucleotides, the CDR3 is TGTGCCAGCGGAGGGGTCGGCAGATACTACAATGAGCAGTTCTTC. It is translated as CASGGVGRYYNEQFF. Full variable domain (remainder filled in from reference TRBV7-9 and TRBJ2-1): DTGVSQNPRHKITKRGQNVTFRCDPISEHNRLYWYRQTLGQGPEFLTYFQNEAQLEKSRLLSDRFSAERPKGSFSTLEIQRTEQGDSAMYLCASGGVGRYYNEQFFGPGTRLTVL.

J is TRBJ1-1 and V is TRBV9; tentative D call: TRBD1 (5 bases). The CDR3 is 16 amino acids. Trimming took 2 bases from V and 4 from J, leaving 18 bases between them. CDR1 is SGDLS and CDR2 is YYNGEE in the germline V gene. The CDR3 reads CASSVDLRGEGTEAFF. CDR3 sequence (DNA): TGTGCCAGCAGCGTGGACTTGCGGGGGGAGGGCACTGAAGCTTTCTTT.

V and J are TRBV7-2 and TRBJ2-1; D unclear. The V and J ends lost 1 base and 0 bases respectively, with 10 bases between them. The CDR3 totals 16 residues. Germline V gives CDR1 SGHTA, CDR2 FQGNSA. The CDR3 bases are TGTGCCAGCAGCTTAGATAGCTCTTTCTCCTACAATGAGCAGTTCTTC. Translated: CASSLDSSFSYNEQFF. Full variable domain (remainder filled in from reference TRBV7-2 and TRBJ2-1): GAGVSQSPSNKVTEKGKDVELRCDPISGHTALYWYRQSLGQGLEFLIYFQGNSAPDKSGLPSDRFSAERTGGSVSTLTIQRTQQEDSAVYLCASSLDSSFSYNEQFFGPGTRLTVL.